This T cell receptor beta chain was captured by sequencing in a study of CD8+ T cells in alopecia areata. Following extraction, RNA underwent reverse transcription to cDNA, which served as the sequencing template. Data came from immunoSEQ multiplex PCR; TCRdb stores just in-frame clones and leaves some out. The sample was found to contain about 110,000 clones, and every one recurs. Concerning this clone: These gene names are mouse names.

The specimen sequenced was lesional skin. The source of this sequence is a C3H/HeJ mouse with alopecia areata. The strain's MHC: H2-k.

Here the CDR3 reads CASGELTLNERLFF. The sequenced CDR3 bases are TGTGCCAGCGGTGAGCTGACACTTAACGAA. The chain couples TRBV13-2 to TRBJ1-4; D unresolved. The DNA ends 4 residues before the CDR3 does, and the rest of the CDR3 is filled in from the germline J gene. The V gene's germline CDR1 is NNHNN and CDR2 SYGAGS (reference sequence). The V gene lost 2 bases and the J gene lost 5 bases, with 10 bases spanning the gap. The length of the CDR3 is 14 residues.